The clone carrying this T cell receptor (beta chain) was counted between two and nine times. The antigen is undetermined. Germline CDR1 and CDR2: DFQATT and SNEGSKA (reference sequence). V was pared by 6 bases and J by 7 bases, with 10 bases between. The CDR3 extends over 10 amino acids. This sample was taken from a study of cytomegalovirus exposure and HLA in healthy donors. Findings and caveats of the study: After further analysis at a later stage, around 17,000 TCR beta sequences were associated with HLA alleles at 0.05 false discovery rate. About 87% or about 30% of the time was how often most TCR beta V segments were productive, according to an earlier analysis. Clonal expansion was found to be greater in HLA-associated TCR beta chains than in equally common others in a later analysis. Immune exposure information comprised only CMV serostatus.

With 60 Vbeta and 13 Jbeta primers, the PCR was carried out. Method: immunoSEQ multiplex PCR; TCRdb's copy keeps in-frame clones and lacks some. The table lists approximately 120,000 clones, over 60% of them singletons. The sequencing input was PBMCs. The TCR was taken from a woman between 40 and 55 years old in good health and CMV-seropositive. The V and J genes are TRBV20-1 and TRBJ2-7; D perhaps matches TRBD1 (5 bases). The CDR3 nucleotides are TGCAGTGCAAGGAAGGGGGAGCAGTACTTC. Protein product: CSARKGEQYF.